These T cell receptor beta chains were read from a single sample in a study of Graves' ophthalmopathy and Graves' hyperthyroidism. MiXCR, applied by TCRdb to the multiplex PCR reads, yields one record per CDR3 protein. The table has under 250,000 distinct CDR3 sequences, approximately 28% seen once; the top ten hold approximately 9.6%. Sequences were obtained from peripheral blood. The receptors originated from a man aged 50 to 60 with Graves' ophthalmopathy. Both conserved end residues are part of each CDR3. D genes are given only for firm matches. The listing skips clone size in some rows; elsewhere it reads once, few, many or a size class.

many,TRBV6-5,TRBJ1-1,-,CASSYGLRGNTEAFF
many,TRBV6-5,TRBJ2-7,TRBD2,CASSSGLETYEQYF
many,TRBV20-1,TRBJ2-4,-,CSARDRGALAKNIQYF
many,TRBV7-2,TRBJ2-7,-,CASSLSDGDLYEQYF
many,TRBV10-3,TRBJ2-7,-,CAIKPGWEIYEQYF
many,TRBV5-1,TRBJ2-7,TRBD1,CASSLSPGQFYEQYF
few,TRBV7-2,TRBJ2-5,TRBD1,CASSMDRGSETQYF
many,TRBV10-2,TRBJ1-1,TRBD1,CASMAGTGVSAEAFF
many,TRBV20-1,TRBJ2-7,-,CSARRVGWHEQYF
-,TRBV6-2/TRBV6-3,TRBJ1-1,TRBD1,CASSYLPGTGAEAFF
-,TRBV6-5,TRBJ2-7,TRBD1,CASSWDSSTEQYF
-,TRBV6-1,TRBJ1-6,-,CASSPRGAANSPLHF
many,TRBV27,TRBJ2-7,-,CASGSQGEQYF
many,TRBV12-3/TRBV12-4,TRBJ2-7,-,CASSLMGTAYEQYF
many,TRBV7-8,TRBJ1-2,-,CASSTQQGSDYGYTF
-,TRBV6-1,TRBJ1-5,-,CASRTATPDQPQHF
-,TRBV12-3/TRBV12-4,TRBJ1-6,TRBD1,CASSGDRADSPLHF
-,TRBV12-3/TRBV12-4,TRBJ2-5,-,CASGGGSETQYF
-,TRBV19,TRBJ1-1,-,CASSYQPGGADTEAFF
-,TRBV15,TRBJ2-5,-,CATSSSIQETQYF
many,TRBV27,TRBJ2-7,TRBD1,CASSTGASYEQYF
many,TRBV20-1,TRBJ1-6,-,CSARPTRQNYNSPLHF
-,TRBV6-2/TRBV6-3,TRBJ1-6,TRBD1,CATKGLTGDDNSPLHF
many,TRBV28,TRBJ1-5,-,CAVSDGPGQPQHF
-,TRBV28,TRBJ1-5,-,CASSFRANQPQHF
-,TRBV24-1,TRBJ2-5,TRBD2,CATSYRREGYETQYF